This passage covers 32 T cell receptor beta chains from one sample sequenced in a study of OX40 agonist ivuxolimab in advanced cancers. Clones were sequenced by immunoSEQ multiplex PCR, and TCRdb holds only the in-frame ones, with some missing. The sample comprises 80,000 or so clones, around 85% of which are singletons, and approximately 2.3% rests with the top ten. The specimen was CD4+ or CD8+ T cells sorted from blood, collected in a trial of the OX40 agonist ivuxolimab. These receptors all stem from an adult with an advanced solid tumor such as melanoma, head and neck, liver or kidney cancer.

The table lists this clone with a few counts. At one end the junction does not follow the germline gene, possibly because of a read error. The chain recombines TRBV4-1 with TRBJ2-7; 8 bases map to TRBD2. The CDR3 spans 12 residues. The germline V gene has CDR1 MGHRA and CDR2 YSYEKL. In DNA, the CDR3 is TGCGCCAGCAGCCAACGGTCACTAGCGGTAAGCTTC. Its translation is CASSQRSLAVSF.

This rearrangement joins TRBV28 to TRBJ1-3; D remains unclear. The V and J ends lost 7 bases and 7 bases respectively, with 14 bases between them. Germline V gives CDR1 MDHEN, CDR2 SYDVKM. The CDR3 spans 13 residues. The CDR3 DNA reads TGTGCCAGCATACGGACTCCCGGGAACACCATATATTTT. Its protein product is CASIRTPGNTIYF.

The rearrangement links TRBV5-4 to TRBJ1-1; a weak D match, TRBD1 (5 bases). V was shortened by 0 bases and J by 7 bases, with 16 bases between the two germline ends. There are 15 residues in the CDR3. Looked up from germline, CDR1 is SGHNT and CDR2 is YYREEE (reference sequence). DNA of the CDR3: TGTGCCAGCAGCTTGGGTGGGGCCAGCGGCGTTGAAGCTTTCTTT. Translated, it gives CASSLGGASGVEAFF.

This rearrangement joins TRBV6-4 to TRBJ2-1; a weak D match, TRBD1 (5 bases). Germline V lookup: CDR1 MRHNA, CDR2 SNTAGT. Trimming stripped 5 bases from V and 0 bases from J, with 14 bases between. The CDR3 totals 16 residues. The CDR3 nucleotides are TGTGCCAGCAGTAGTCCCGACAGAAGCTCCTACAATGAGCAGTTCTTC. Its translation is CASSSPDRSSYNEQFF.

The table lists this clone with a count of one. This rearrangement joins TRBV7-3 to TRBJ2-2, with 8 bases that match TRBD1. Losses at the gene ends were 5 bases for V and 6 bases for J; bases not matched to a gene: 5. This CDR3 spans 14 amino acids. Germline CDR1 and CDR2: SGHTA and FQGTGA. The CDR3 loop reads CASSASGGPGELFF. Written as DNA, the CDR3 is TGTGCCAGCAGCGCATCAGGGGGCCCCGGGGAGCTGTTTTTT.

This rearrangement joins TRBV5-5 to TRBJ1-3; possibly TRBD1 for D (6 bases). CDR1 and CDR2 from the germline V gene are SGHKS and YYEKEE (reference sequence). Trimming shortened V by 2 bases and J by 0 bases, and 9 bases separated the two germline ends. The CDR3 has 15 residues. In DNA form, the CDR3 reads TGTGCCAGCAGCTTCGGGGGGCTCTCTGGAAACACCATATATTTT. The encoded protein is CASSFGGLSGNTIYF. Full variable domain (missing parts from reference TRBV5-5 and TRBJ1-3): DAGVTQSPTHLIKTRGQQVTLRCSPISGHKSVSWYQQVLGQGPQFIFQYYEKEERGRGNFPDRFSARQFPNYSSELNVNALLLGDSALYLCASSFGGLSGNTIYFGEGSWLTVV.

This chain links TRBV10-3 with TRBJ1-2; TRBD1 matches at 10 bases. The length of the CDR3 is 15 residues. Germline V CDR1 and CDR2: ENHRY, SYGVKD. V dropped 3 bases and J dropped 1; count of bases not matched to a gene: 2. In DNA, the CDR3 is TGTGCCATCAGTGACCGGGACAGGGGTAACTATGGCTACACCTTC. This codes for CAISDRDRGNYGYTF.

The chain carries TRBV5-6 and TRBJ1-4; D may be TRBD1 (6 bases). Trimming pared 4 bases from V and 0 bases from J, leaving 10 bases between. This CDR3 is 15 amino acids long. Germline lookup yields CDR1 SGHDT and CDR2 YYEEEE. CDR3 in DNA: TGTGCCAGCAGCATTTGGACAGCAACTAATGAAAAACTGTTTTTT. This gives the protein CASSIWTATNEKLFF.

This chain connects TRBV11-3 to TRBJ2-1, with D maybe TRBD1 (5 bases). V was trimmed by 1 base and J by 7 bases, leaving 11 bases between them. Germline CDR1 SGHNT, CDR2 YENEEA. The CDR3 covers 14 residues. This CDR3 reads CASSLGQTENEQFF. The CDR3 nucleotides read TGTGCCAGCAGCTTAGGGCAGACAGAGAATGAGCAGTTCTTC.

The chain employs TRBV21-1 and TRBJ2-3. TRBV21-1 represents a pseudogene. The CDR3 length is 14 residues. CDR3 DNA: TGTGCCAGCAGCAGATCCGTGAGCACAGATACGCAGTATTTT. Protein: CASSRSVSTDTQYF.

The chain carries TRBV9 and TRBJ1-1; no firm D call. CDR3 length: 13 amino acids. Germline V CDR1 and CDR2: SGDLS, YYNGEE. V dropped 3 bases and J dropped 5 bases, with 11 bases sitting between them. The CDR3 coding sequence is TGTGCCAGCAGCGAAAGGGATCAAACTGAAGCTTTCTTT. Translating gives CASSERDQTEAFF.

The rearrangement joins TRBV5-1 to TRBJ2-7, with D perhaps matching TRBD1 (5 bases). Trimming shortened V by 1 base and J by 3 bases, and 14 bases separated the two germline ends. This CDR3 is built from 15 residues. Germline-derived CDR1 and CDR2 are SGHRS and YFSETQ. CDR3 protein: CASSLSSAGYYEQYF. The CDR3 nucleotides are TGCGCCAGCAGCTTGAGCTCGGCAGGGTACTACGAGCAGTACTTC.

This chain joins TRBV28 and TRBJ1-3; a weak D match, TRBD1 (5 bases). Germline V CDR1 and CDR2: MDHEN, SYDVKM. Between the trimmed V and J ends, which lost 5 bases and 4 bases, there was a span of 9 bases. There are 13 residues in the CDR3. The DNA of the CDR3 is TGTGCCAGCAGTCTCCAGGGCGGAAACACCATATATTTT. Protein: CASSLQGGNTIYF.

The rearrangement links TRBV7-9 to TRBJ2-2, with TRBD2 as a possible D gene (6 bases). Germline CDR1 is SEHNR and CDR2 is FQNEAQ (reference sequence). The CDR3 contains 15 residues. Trimming cost V 2 bases and J 5 bases, with 12 bases left between them. CDR3 sequence: CASSLTWAGTGELFF. The DNA for the CDR3 is TGTGCCAGCAGCTTAACGTGGGCGGGGACCGGGGAGCTGTTTTTT.

As concerns this clone: One junction end does not reproduce the germline sequence, and a read error may be involved. The rearrangement joins TRBV7-8 to TRBJ2-5; 13 bases align to TRBD2. The CDR3 contains 13 residues. Germline V CDR1 and CDR2: SGHVS, FQNEAQ. The CDR3 reads CASSLRGLAGAHF. The CDR3, as DNA: TGTGCCAGCAGCCTACGCGGACTAGCGGGGGCCCACTTC.

V is TRBV7-9 and J is TRBJ2-2; no definite D call. The CDR3 contains 15 residues. CDR1 is SEHNR and CDR2 is FQNEAQ in the germline V gene (reference sequence). Deletions cut 3 bases from V and 5 bases from J, with 13 bases between. As DNA, the CDR3 is TGTGCCAGCAGCTTCGAGGCCGCCTCGACCGGGGAGCTGTTTTTT. Amino acid sequence: CASSFEAASTGELFF.

This sequence joins TRBV5-5 and TRBJ1-4; D is possibly TRBD1 (6 bases). V was cut by 0 bases and J by 7 bases, with 16 bases left in between. The CDR3 length is 16 residues. Germline V gene data show CDR1 as SGHKS and CDR2 as YYEKEE (reference sequence). Written as DNA, the CDR3 is TGTGCCAGCAGCTTGGTTCTCCCCAGGGGTGGTGAAAAACTGTTTTTT. This codes for CASSLVLPRGGEKLFF. The whole variable domain, filled in from reference TRBV5-5 and TRBJ1-4, reads DAGVTQSPTHLIKTRGQQVTLRCSPISGHKSVSWYQQVLGQGPQFIFQYYEKEERGRGNFPDRFSARQFPNYSSELNVNALLLGDSALYLCASSLVLPRGGEKLFFGSGTQLSVL.

This chain connects TRBV4-1 to TRBJ2-3, with TRBD2 matching 11 bases. Per the germline V gene, CDR1 is MGHRA and CDR2 is YSYEKL. The CDR3 contains 15 residues. Trimming removed 4 bases from V and 3 bases from J; junction bases left unmatched: 3. The CDR3 spells CASSPGTSGTDTQYF. The DNA for the CDR3 is TGCGCCAGCAGCCCCGGGACTAGCGGAACAGATACGCAGTATTTT.

V usage is TRBV5-6 and J usage is TRBJ2-5; D uncertain. The CDR3 totals 14 residues. The germline CDR1 and CDR2 sequences are SGHDT and YYEEEE. V dropped 0 bases and J dropped 1 base, with 7 bases sitting between them. CDR3 loop: CASSLEYIQETQYF. The DNA of the CDR3 is TGTGCCAGCAGCTTGGAGTACATCCAAGAGACCCAGTACTTC.

V usage is TRBV5-1 and J usage is TRBJ2-1; weak D call: TRBD2 (5 bases). The germline gives CDR1 SGHRS, CDR2 YFSETQ. Trimming stripped 5 bases from V and 4 bases from J, with 13 bases between. The CDR3 sequence is 14 residues long. CDR3 sequence: CASSPRTSYNEQFF. In nucleotides, the CDR3 is TGCGCCAGCAGTCCAAGGACTTCGTACAATGAGCAGTTCTTC.

V gene TRBV5-1 combines with J gene TRBJ1-6, with D unresolved. Germline V gives CDR1 SGHRS, CDR2 YFSETQ. This CDR3 has 13 residues. Trimming pared 7 bases from V and 5 bases from J, leaving 10 bases between. The CDR3 sequence is CASCQRDNSPLHF. CDR3 sequence (DNA): TGCGCCAGCTGTCAGCGGGATAATTCACCCCTCCACTTT.

The chain uses TRBV5-1 and TRBJ1-1; the D gene is possibly TRBD1 (5 bases). The germline gives CDR1 SGHRS, CDR2 YFSETQ. The CDR3 sequence is 13 residues long. Trimming stripped 3 bases from V and 8 bases from J, with 14 bases between. The CDR3 nucleotides read TGCGCCAGCAGCTGGACCTTTGGGGACGAAGCTTTCTTT. Residues: CASSWTFGDEAFF.

This clone was observed a handful of times. The chain employs TRBV20-1 and TRBJ2-5, with D uncertain. The germline V gene has CDR1 DFQATT and CDR2 SNEGSKA (reference sequence). There are 11 residues in the CDR3. Trimming took off 3 bases at V and 8 bases at J, with 10 bases between the two ends. In DNA, the CDR3 is TGCAGTGCTAGGATTAAGGCTACCCAGTACTTC. Translated, it gives CSARIKATQYF.

This rearrangement joins TRBV6-4 to TRBJ2-1; the D gene is possibly TRBD1 (5 bases). Germline values: CDR1 MRHNA, CDR2 SNTAGT. The CDR3 loop spans 13 amino acids. V gave up 0 bases and J gave up 15 bases, with 15 bases separating them. The CDR3 DNA reads as TGTGCCAGCAGTGACTCTGGGGCTTATTATCGGTTCTTC. Translation: CASSDSGAYYRFF.

The gene calls are TRBV10-2 and TRBJ2-5; D is uncertain. This CDR3 spans 11 amino acids. Germline V gene data show CDR1 as WSHSY and CDR2 as SAAADI. Trimming stripped 7 bases from V and 0 bases from J, with 3 bases between. CDR3 nucleotide sequence: TGCGCCAGCACTTACCAAGAGACCCAGTACTTC. Translated, it gives CASTYQETQYF.

V and J are TRBV2 and TRBJ2-3; D gene ambiguous. V dropped 7 bases and J dropped 2 bases, with 10 bases sitting between them. The CDR3 consists of 13 residues. The germline V gene has CDR1 SNHLY and CDR2 FYNNEI. The CDR3: CASTGGNTDTQYF. CDR3 nucleotide sequence: TGTGCCAGCACCGGCGGAAACACAGATACGCAGTATTTT.

This chain uses TRBV5-1 with TRBJ2-1; 8 bases map to TRBD2. This CDR3 is 15 amino acids long. CDR1 is SGHRS and CDR2 is YFSETQ in the germline V gene. With V trimmed by 10 bases and J by 3 bases, 12 bases remained unmatched. The CDR3, as DNA: TGCGCCTGCAAAACCGGGGGGGATGACTACAATGAGCAGTTCTTC. It specifies CACKTGGDDYNEQFF.

The J gene is TRBJ1-1, the V gene TRBV4-1; unclear D gene. V was shortened by 1 base and J by 1 base, with 19 bases between the two germline ends. This CDR3 has 18 residues. Looked up from germline, CDR1 is MGHRA and CDR2 is YSYEKL. CDR3 loop: CASSQGVLSRAGNTEAFF. The CDR3 DNA sequence: TGCGCCAGCAGCCAAGGGGTTCTGTCGAGGGCTGGGAACACTGAAGCTTTCTTT.

The V and J genes are TRBV5-1 and TRBJ1-1, with TRBD1 matching 7 bases. From germline, CDR1 is SGHRS and CDR2 YFSETQ. This CDR3 comprises 14 residues. Trimming cost V 4 bases and J 4 bases; bases outside gene matches: 7. The CDR3 nucleotides are TGCGCCAGCAGCCCCGGACAGGTGACCACTGAAGCTTTCTTT. This encodes CASSPGQVTTEAFF.

In this sample, this clone turned up once. The chain joins TRBV7-2 to TRBJ2-7, with a possible D match to TRBD2 (6 bases). Germline assignment: CDR1 SGHTA and CDR2 FQGNSA. Trimming shortened V by 0 bases and J by 4 bases, and 10 bases separated the two germline ends. The CDR3 sequence is 14 residues long. The CDR3 here is CASSLASGGYEQYF. The CDR3 DNA reads as TGTGCCAGCAGCTTAGCGAGCGGAGGGTACGAGCAGTACTTC.

In its sample, this clone was seen once. The rearrangement joins TRBV7-9 to TRBJ1-1, with TRBD1 identical over 10 bases. V dropped 4 bases and J dropped 0; count of bases not matched to a gene: 2. CDR1 is SEHNR, CDR2 FQNEAQ, per germline (reference sequence). The CDR3 is 15 residues long. CDR3 in amino acids: CASSSDRGLNTEAFF. The CDR3 nucleotides read TGTGCCAGCAGCTCAGACAGGGGGCTGAACACTGAAGCTTTCTTT.

The J gene is TRBJ1-2, the V gene TRBV28; 7 nucleotides match TRBD1. Losses at the gene ends were 3 bases for V and 2 bases for J; bases not matched to a gene: 3. This CDR3 has 14 residues. CDR1 and CDR2 (germline): MDHEN, SYDVKM. The CDR3 region has the DNA TGTGCCAGCAGTTTGGAGACAGGGAACTATGGCTACACCTTC. It translates to CASSLETGNYGYTF.